The subject of this entry is one T cell receptor beta chain. Its antigen is still unknown. This record belongs to a study of cytomegalovirus exposure and HLA in healthy donors. Notes on the study in general: Analyzed later, most CMV-associated TCR beta chains appeared HLA-restricted. The study had only CMV serostatus as immune exposure information. In an earlier analysis, about 87% or about 30%: the productive usage of most TCR beta V segments.

PCR used 60 Vbeta primers and 13 Jbeta primers. The data were produced by immunoSEQ multiplex PCR, yet TCRdb's version contains in-frame clones alone and is incomplete. The sample has 200,000 or so clones, approximately 78% seen once. The V end lost 7 bases, the J end lost 1 base, and 13 bases lay between the germline ends. Germline loops: CDR1 WSHSY, CDR2 SAAADI. The CDR3 covers 14 residues. This TCR was recovered from a woman aged 50 to 60 in good health and CMV-seropositive. The genes are TRBV10-2 and TRBJ1-2; no firm D call. Specimen: PBMCs. CDR3 DNA: TGCGCCAGCAAGGAGGTTGGCCTTAACTATGGCTACACCTTC. It yields the protein CASKEVGLNYGYTF.